The text below deals with one T cell receptor (beta chain). The sample is drawn from a study of OX40 agonist ivuxolimab in advanced cancers. The CDR3 is 17 amino acids. The V segment lost 2 bases and the J segment 9 bases; nucleotides outside the gene matches: 15. Germline V CDR1 and CDR2: SGHTA, FQGNSA. Profiling relied on immunoSEQ multiplex PCR, and the TCRdb table lists in-frame clones only, not all of them. The sample has under 90,000 clones, more than 85% seen once. The clonotype was recovered from an adult with an advanced solid tumor such as melanoma, head and neck, liver or kidney cancer. This chain uses TRBV7-2 with TRBJ2-1, with TRBD2 matching 8 bases. The material sequenced was CD4+ or CD8+ T cells sorted from blood, taken in a trial of the OX40 agonist ivuxolimab. Written as DNA, the CDR3 is TGTGCCAGCAGCTTACAGGGTGCGGGGGGCGTCTCCAGTGAGCAGTTCTTC. Its translation is CASSLQGAGGVSSEQFF. Combining the CDR3 with reference TRBV7-2 and TRBJ2-1 gives the whole variable domain GAGVSQSPSNKVTEKGKDVELRCDPISGHTALYWYRQSLGQGLEFLIYFQGNSAPDKSGLPSDRFSAERTGGSVSTLTIQRTQQEDSAVYLCASSLQGAGGVSSEQFFGPGTRLTVL.